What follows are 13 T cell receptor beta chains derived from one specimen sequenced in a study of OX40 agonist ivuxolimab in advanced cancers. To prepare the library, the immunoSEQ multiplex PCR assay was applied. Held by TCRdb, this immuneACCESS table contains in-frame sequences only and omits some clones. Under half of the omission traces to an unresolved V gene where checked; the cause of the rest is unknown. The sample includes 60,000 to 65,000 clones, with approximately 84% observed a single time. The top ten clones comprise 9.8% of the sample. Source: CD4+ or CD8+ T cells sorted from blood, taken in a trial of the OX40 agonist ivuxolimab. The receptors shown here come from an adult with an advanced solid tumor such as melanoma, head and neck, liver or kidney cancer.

The CDR3 DNA follows: TGCGCCAGCAGCCAGGGCTATTACAGGGGGAGGAACACCGGGGAGCTGTTTTTT. This translates into CASSQGYYRGRNTGELFF. The V gene is TRBV4-3, the J gene TRBJ2-2; 8 nucleotides line up with TRBD1. This CDR3 is 18 amino acids long. In germline, CDR1 is LGHNA, CDR2 YSLEER. Trimming cost V 3 bases and J 1 base; bases outside gene matches: 10.

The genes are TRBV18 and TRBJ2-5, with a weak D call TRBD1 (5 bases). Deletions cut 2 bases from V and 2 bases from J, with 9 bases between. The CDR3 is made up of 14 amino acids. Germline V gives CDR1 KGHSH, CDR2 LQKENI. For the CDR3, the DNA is TGTGCCAGCTCACCAGTCCCAGGGCAAGAGACCCAGTACTTC. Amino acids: CASSPVPGQETQYF.

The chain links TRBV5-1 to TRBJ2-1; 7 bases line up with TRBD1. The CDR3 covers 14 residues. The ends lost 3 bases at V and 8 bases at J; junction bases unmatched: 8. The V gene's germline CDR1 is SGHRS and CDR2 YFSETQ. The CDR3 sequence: CASSSWTDRDEQFF. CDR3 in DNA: TGCGCCAGCAGCTCTTGGACAGACAGGGATGAGCAGTTCTTC.

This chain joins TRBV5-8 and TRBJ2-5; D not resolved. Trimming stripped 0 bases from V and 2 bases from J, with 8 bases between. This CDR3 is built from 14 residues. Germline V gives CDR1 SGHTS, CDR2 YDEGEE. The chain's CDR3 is CASSLGVGQETQYF. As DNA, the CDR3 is TGTGCCAGCAGCTTGGGAGTAGGTCAAGAGACCCAGTACTTC.

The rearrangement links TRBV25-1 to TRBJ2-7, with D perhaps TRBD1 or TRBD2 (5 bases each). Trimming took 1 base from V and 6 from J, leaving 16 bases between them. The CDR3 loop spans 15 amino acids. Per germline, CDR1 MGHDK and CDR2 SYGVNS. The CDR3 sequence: CASSEFADPRGEQYF. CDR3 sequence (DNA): TGTGCCAGCAGTGAATTTGCAGACCCGAGGGGCGAGCAGTACTTC.

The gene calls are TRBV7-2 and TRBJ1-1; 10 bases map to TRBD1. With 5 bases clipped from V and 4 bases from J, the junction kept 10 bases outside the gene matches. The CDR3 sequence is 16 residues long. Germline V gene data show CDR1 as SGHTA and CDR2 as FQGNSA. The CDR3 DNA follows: TGTGCCAGCAGCCCGACTCGGGACAGGGGTATCACTGAAGCTTTCTTT. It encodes CASSPTRDRGITEAFF.

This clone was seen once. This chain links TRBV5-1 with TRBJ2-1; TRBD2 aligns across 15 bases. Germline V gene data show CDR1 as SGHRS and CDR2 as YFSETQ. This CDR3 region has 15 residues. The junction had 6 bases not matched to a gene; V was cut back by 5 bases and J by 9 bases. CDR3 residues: CASREGLAGGTEQFF. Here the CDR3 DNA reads TGCGCCAGCAGGGAGGGACTAGCGGGAGGAACTGAGCAGTTCTTC.

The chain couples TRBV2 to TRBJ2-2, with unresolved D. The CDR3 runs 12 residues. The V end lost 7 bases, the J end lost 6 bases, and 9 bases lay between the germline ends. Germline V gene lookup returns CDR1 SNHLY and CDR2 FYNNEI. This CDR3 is CASTWVSGELFF. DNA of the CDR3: TGTGCCAGCACCTGGGTTTCCGGGGAGCTGTTTTTT.

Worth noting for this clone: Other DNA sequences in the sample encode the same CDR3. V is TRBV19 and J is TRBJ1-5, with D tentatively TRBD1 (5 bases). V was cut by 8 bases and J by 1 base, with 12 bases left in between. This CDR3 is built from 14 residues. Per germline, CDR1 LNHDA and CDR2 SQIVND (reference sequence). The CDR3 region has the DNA TGTGCCAGTGGGGGGGTTCAGAGCAATCAGCCCCAGCATTTT. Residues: CASGGVQSNQPQHF.

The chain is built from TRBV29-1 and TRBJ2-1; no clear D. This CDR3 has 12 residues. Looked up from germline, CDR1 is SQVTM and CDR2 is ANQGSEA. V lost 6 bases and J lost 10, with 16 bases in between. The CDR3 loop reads CSVPSGAGEQFF. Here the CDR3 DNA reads TGCAGCGTACCCTCCGGCGCCGGGGAGCAGTTCTTC.

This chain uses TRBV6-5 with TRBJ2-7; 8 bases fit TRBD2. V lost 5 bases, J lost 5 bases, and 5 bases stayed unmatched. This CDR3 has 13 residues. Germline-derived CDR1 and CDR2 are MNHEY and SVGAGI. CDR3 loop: CASSTSGGDEQYF. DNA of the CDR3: TGTGCCAGCAGTACCTCGGGGGGGGACGAGCAGTACTTC.

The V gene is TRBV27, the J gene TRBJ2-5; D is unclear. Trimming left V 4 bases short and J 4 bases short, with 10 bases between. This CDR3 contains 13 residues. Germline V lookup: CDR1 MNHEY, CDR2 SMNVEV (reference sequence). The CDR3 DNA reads TGTGCCAGCAGTTATAGGCGTTCAGAGACCCAGTACTTC. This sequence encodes CASSYRRSETQYF.

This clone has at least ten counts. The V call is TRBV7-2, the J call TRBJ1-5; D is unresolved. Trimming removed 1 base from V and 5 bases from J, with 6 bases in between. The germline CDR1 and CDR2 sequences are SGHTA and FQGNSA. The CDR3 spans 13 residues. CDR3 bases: TGTGCCAGCAGCTTAGAGGAGGATCAGCCCCAGCATTTT. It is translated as CASSLEEDQPQHF.